This passage covers 15 T cell receptor beta chains from one sample sequenced in a study of identical twins. Each CDR3 protein is one row after TCRdb ran MiXCR on the 5' RACE reads. The sample contains roughly 750,000 distinct CDR3 sequences, 21% of which appear only once. These same records also appear under a second study, on T cells expressing NK-cell markers.

Input material: PBMCs. These receptors all stem from a woman aged 18-29 years in good health.

The chain has TRBV29-1 and TRBJ2-7, with 7 bases lining up with TRBD1. From germline, CDR1 is SQVTM and CDR2 ANQGSEA. With 7 bases clipped from V and 7 bases from J, the junction kept 7 bases outside the gene matches. The CDR3 is made up of 11 amino acids. CDR3 nucleotides: TGCAGCGGAAGACAGGGTAGGGAGCAGTACTTC. Its protein product is CSGRQGREQYF.

This sequence joins TRBV7-9 and TRBJ2-1, with TRBD2 matching 14 bases. With 5 bases clipped from V and 7 bases from J, the junction kept 7 bases outside the gene matches. Germline V CDR1 and CDR2: SEHNR, FQNEAQ (reference sequence). There are 16 residues in the CDR3. CDR3 in amino acids: CASSIPTSGGANEQFF. CDR3 bases: TGTGCCAGCAGCATCCCGACTAGCGGGGGGGCAAATGAGCAGTTCTTC.

The chain is built from TRBV20-1 and TRBJ2-3; the D gene is possibly TRBD2 (6 bases). From germline, CDR1 is DFQATT and CDR2 SNEGSKA (reference sequence). CDR3 length: 13 amino acids. V lost 3 bases to trimming and J lost 13 bases, with 20 bases between them. The CDR3 region has the DNA TGCAGTGCTAGCCAGGGACTTACCACAAAGGAGTATTTT. Translated, it gives CSASQGLTTKEYF.

The table lists this clonotype with a few counts. The rearrangement uses TRBV5-1 and TRBJ2-3; D not resolved. This CDR3 is built from 13 residues. Trimming pared 5 bases from V and 1 base from J, leaving 8 bases between. Germline CDR1 SGHRS, CDR2 YFSETQ. Written as DNA, the CDR3 is TGCGCCAGCAGAGGTCTCCGCACAGATACGCAGTATTTT. Amino acids: CASRGLRTDTQYF.

The chain is built from TRBV6-1 and TRBJ1-5, with a possible D match to TRBD1 (6 bases). The V end lost 11 bases, the J end lost 5 bases, and 16 bases lay between the germline ends. The CDR3 contains 13 residues. Germline V gene lookup returns CDR1 MNHNS and CDR2 SASEGT. CDR3 region: CAYQQGWDQPQHF. The CDR3 nucleotides read TGTGCCTATCAACAGGGATGGGATCAGCCCCAGCATTTT.

This clonotype was picked up a small number of times. V usage is TRBV20-1 and J usage is TRBJ2-1; TRBD1 is a possible D gene (6 bases). V was pared by 3 bases and J by 6 bases, with 15 bases between. The CDR3 totals 14 residues. The germline V gene encodes CDR1 DFQATT and CDR2 SNEGSKA (reference sequence). The CDR3 protein is CSASLQGYFNEQFF. The CDR3 region has the DNA TGCAGTGCTAGTTTACAGGGATATTTCAATGAGCAGTTCTTC.

This clonotype showed up many times. The CDR3 coding sequence is TGCAGCGCCCTGGGTTCAGGGCAGTCCGAGACCCAGTACTTC. Protein product: CSALGSGQSETQYF. This rearrangement joins TRBV29-1 to TRBJ2-5; D is perhaps TRBD1 (5 bases). Trimming removed 7 bases at V and 5 bases at J, with 20 bases between. The CDR3 consists of 14 residues. Per germline, CDR1 SQVTM and CDR2 ANQGSEA.

This sequence joins TRBV5-1 and TRBJ2-7; D may be TRBD2 (6 bases). The germline V and J ends were trimmed by 0 bases and 7 bases, with 14 bases remaining between them. This CDR3 is built from 14 residues. CDR1 is SGHRS and CDR2 is YFSETQ in the germline V gene. CDR3 nucleotide sequence: TGCGCCAGCAGCTTGGAGGGGCCGGGGAGGGAGCAGTACTTC. Its protein is CASSLEGPGREQYF.

This clonotype was seen at least ten times. This sequence joins TRBV27 and TRBJ1-1, with D unresolved. Germline V gives CDR1 MNHEY, CDR2 SMNVEV (reference sequence). Trimming removed 2 bases from V and 2 bases from J, with 9 bases in between. The CDR3 length is 14 residues. Here the CDR3 reads CASSLQKLNTEAFF. The CDR3 region has the DNA TGTGCCAGCAGTTTACAGAAGCTTAACACTGAAGCTTTCTTT.

The chain combines TRBV27 with TRBJ2-7, with D possibly TRBD1 on 6 matching bases. This CDR3 has 13 amino acids. Germline V CDR1 and CDR2: MNHEY, SMNVEV (reference sequence). V shed 10 bases and J shed 6 bases, with 19 bases lying between them. In DNA, the CDR3 is TGTGCCACCTCCTCGGGCAGGGGTGGCGAGCAGTACTTC. The encoded protein is CATSSGRGGEQYF.

The V and J genes are TRBV3-1 and TRBJ2-3; 11 nucleotides agree with TRBD2. J lost 4 bases, V lost 4 bases, and 7 bases had no gene match. Germline CDR1 and CDR2: LGHDT and YNNKEL (reference sequence). The CDR3 runs to 16 residues. The CDR3: CASSRTGTSGSDTQYF. As DNA, the CDR3 is TGTGCCAGCAGCCGAACCGGGACTAGCGGTTCAGATACGCAGTATTTT.

This clonotype was counted a few times. J is TRBJ2-1 and V is TRBV6-1, with D perhaps matching TRBD1 (5 bases). V lost 6 bases and J 12 bases, leaving 15 bases between the germline ends. In germline, CDR1 is MNHNS, CDR2 SASEGT. The CDR3 runs 12 residues. The CDR3 here is CASRTDSIGQFF. CDR3 nucleotide sequence: TGTGCCAGCAGGACTGACAGCATCGGGCAGTTCTTC.

This chain links TRBV7-6 with TRBJ1-5, with D possibly TRBD1 on 6 matching bases. CDR1 and CDR2 from the germline V gene are SGHVS and FNYEAQ. There are 17 residues in the CDR3. V lost 1 base, J lost 1 base, and 14 bases lay in between. CDR3 coding DNA: TGTGCCAGCAGCTTAGTAGTGGCAGGGGAGAGCAATCAGCCCCAGCATTTT. Protein sequence: CASSLVVAGESNQPQHF.

This clonotype was found a few times. The chain joins TRBV20-1 to TRBJ2-7; no definite D call. The CDR3 extends over 12 amino acids. CDR1 and CDR2 (germline): DFQATT, SNEGSKA (reference sequence). Between the trimmed V and J ends, which lost 5 bases and 5 bases, there was a span of 13 bases. In nucleotides, the CDR3 is TGCAGTGCTGATTGGGGTAACGACGAGCAGTACTTC. Protein product: CSADWGNDEQYF.

This clonotype was counted ten times or more. This sequence joins TRBV7-9 and TRBJ2-5; possibly TRBD2 for D (5 bases). Germline-derived CDR1 and CDR2 are SEHNR and FQNEAQ (reference sequence). V was cut by 0 bases and J by 2 bases, with 7 bases left in between. The length of the CDR3 is 14 residues. Here the CDR3 reads CASSLATGQETQYF. Written as DNA, the CDR3 is TGTGCCAGCAGCTTAGCCACGGGACAAGAGACCCAGTACTTC.